This T cell receptor (beta chain) stems from a study of cytomegalovirus exposure and HLA in healthy donors. With 60 Vbeta and 13 Jbeta primers, the PCR was carried out. The table came from immunoSEQ multiplex PCR; TCRdb's copy has only in-frame clones and leaves some out. The sample contains about 130,000 clones, less than 80% of which appear only once. Study-level points and caveats: Immune exposure was documented only through CMV serostatus. A link between a missense DCLRE1C variant and TCR beta V- and J-gene trimming emerged from a later analysis. Researchers reported in a later analysis that common viral pathogens appeared linked to several top clusters. In an earlier analysis, productive rearrangement rates for most beta V segments clustered near 87% or 30%.

Regarding this clone: The antigen is unknown.

The germline V gene encodes CDR1 MNHNY and CDR2 SVGAGI (reference sequence). V lost 7 bases and J lost 8; bases outside the gene matches: 19. The CDR3 sequence is 16 residues long. This sequence was found in a man aged 40-49 years in good health and CMV-seropositive. Sequencing used PBMCs. The chain uses TRBV6-6 and TRBJ1-2; 7 bases agree with TRBD1. Here the CDR3 reads CASTLMRGQSVEGYTF. In nucleotides, the CDR3 is TGTGCCAGCACCTTAATGAGGGGACAGTCGGTGGAGGGCTACACCTTC.